The 30 T cell receptor beta chains below all came from one sample that was sequenced in a study of human CD8 memory T cell subsets. Researchers made TCR beta libraries via UMI-labeled 5' RACE. From its re-call of the 5' RACE reads, TCRdb lists each CDR3 protein once, without DNA. This sample's clone table lists 9,500 to 13,000 distinct CDR3 sequences. Sequencing was done on a sample of CD8+ T cells from PBMCs. These receptors originate from a human donor in good health.

V usage is TRBV28 and J usage is TRBJ2-3; TCRdb proposes TRBD2, but this gene call is untestable without DNA. The CDR3 contains 16 residues. Germline V gene lookup returns CDR1 MDHEN and CDR2 SYDVKM. The CDR3 protein is CASSLSGGGTTDTQYF.

This CDR3 is CASSPLGGLFWELFF. The J gene is TRBJ2-2, the V gene TRBV6-1; TCRdb's D call, TRBD1, is unchecked because there is no DNA. The V gene's germline CDR1 is MNHNS and CDR2 SASEGT. The CDR3 length is 15 residues.

The chain combines TRBV7-7 with TRBJ2-5; TCRdb's D gene call, TRBD1, goes unchecked for lack of DNA. There are 18 residues in the CDR3. CDR1 is SSHAT, CDR2 FNYEAQ, per germline (reference sequence). CDR3 region: CASSFSPDSGTLGETQYF.

The chain employs TRBV28 and TRBJ1-2. CDR1 and CDR2 from the germline V gene are MDHEN and SYDVKM. The CDR3 has 15 residues. CDR3 sequence: CASSLGLITGYGYTF.

CDR3 sequence reads: CASSGRDISVYGYTF. V gene TRBV7-9 combines with J gene TRBJ1-2; TCRdb reports TRBD1, a call that lacks DNA to check it against. The CDR3 extends over 15 amino acids. Germline-derived CDR1 and CDR2 are SEHNR and FQNEAQ (reference sequence).

The V call is TRBV2, the J call TRBJ2-1; TCRdb gives TRBD1 as the D gene, but with no DNA this cannot be confirmed. This CDR3 is built from 13 residues. Germline V CDR1 and CDR2: SNHLY, FYNNEI. CDR3 sequence: CATRDRGYNEQFF. Drawing the rest from reference TRBV2 and TRBJ2-1, the complete variable domain is EPEVTQTPSHQVTQMGQEVILRCVPISNHLYFYWYRQILGQKVEFLVSFYNNEISEKSEIFDDQFSVERPDGSNFTLKIRSTKLEDSAMYFCATRDRGYNEQFFGPGTRLTVL.

The chain has TRBV4-2 and TRBJ2-5; no DNA is available, so the TRBD2 call from TCRdb remains unchecked. The germline V gene encodes CDR1 LGHNA and CDR2 YNFKEQ. The CDR3 runs to 19 residues. CDR3 residues: CASSQDPMVAGAWRETQYF.

The CDR3 loop reads CASSQFTKGTGTSNEQFF. The chain joins TRBV4-3 to TRBJ2-1; there is no DNA to check the TCRdb D call of TRBD1. The CDR3 is 18 amino acids. CDR1 and CDR2 (germline): LGHNA, YSLEER.

The chain links TRBV5-1 to TRBJ2-7; no DNA is available, so the TRBD2 call from TCRdb remains unchecked. Per the germline V gene, CDR1 is SGHRS and CDR2 is YFSETQ. The CDR3 covers 16 residues. The CDR3 region is CASSLGLAGGPSEQYF.

This chain uses TRBV11-3 with TRBJ2-5; TCRdb's D call of TRBD1 is untestable without DNA. The CDR3 consists of 15 residues. CDR1 and CDR2 from the germline V gene are SGHNT and YENEEA. CDR3 protein: CASSPLGQPQETQYF.

This clonotype is identified as medium-sized from frequency. The chain combines TRBV3-1 with TRBJ1-6; TCRdb designates TRBD1, a call that cannot be tested without DNA. Germline loops: CDR1 LGHDT, CDR2 YNNKEL (reference sequence). This CDR3 contains 15 residues. The CDR3 sequence: CASSQWTGGNSPLHF.

The chain couples TRBV6-5 to TRBJ1-3; TCRdb's D call, TRBD1, is unchecked because there is no DNA. CDR3 length: 17 residues. Germline V gene lookup returns CDR1 MNHEY and CDR2 SVGAGI. The CDR3 protein is CASMPGTDPSSGNTIYF.

The chain combines TRBV28 with TRBJ2-2; the TRBD1 assignment by TCRdb is unverifiable without DNA. Germline CDR1 reads MDHEN; CDR2 reads SYDVKM. This CDR3 region has 15 residues. The CDR3 spells CASSTQGVITGELFF.

The V gene is TRBV28, the J gene TRBJ2-1; TCRdb picks TRBD1, but there is no DNA to check that call. This CDR3 comprises 14 residues. Germline values: CDR1 MDHEN, CDR2 SYDVKM. This CDR3 is CASREPGPINEQFF. Full variable domain (missing parts from reference TRBV28 and TRBJ2-1): DVKVTQSSRYLVKRTGEKVFLECVQDMDHENMFWYRQDPGLGLRLIYFSYDVKMKEKGDIPEGYSVSREKKERFSLILESASTNQTSMYLCASREPGPINEQFFGPGTRLTVL.

The rearrangement uses TRBV20-1 and TRBJ2-2; TCRdb returns TRBD2, unconfirmable since there is no DNA. CDR1 is DFQATT, CDR2 SNEGSKA, per germline (reference sequence). This CDR3 is 15 amino acids long. The CDR3 sequence is CSAIQERGYTGELFF.

V gene TRBV9 combines with J gene TRBJ2-3; TCRdb calls TRBD2, which cannot be checked without DNA. The CDR3 spans 18 residues. CDR1 is SGDLS and CDR2 is YYNGEE in the germline V gene. This CDR3 reads CASSGSGGGTFGTDTQYF.

V and J are TRBV19 and TRBJ2-2; absent DNA, TCRdb's TRBD1 call cannot be checked. CDR1 LNHDA and CDR2 SQIVND come from the germline V gene (reference sequence). The CDR3 runs 13 residues. The CDR3 is CASSMTVPGELFF. The entire variable domain, with the rest obtained from reference TRBV19 and TRBJ2-2, is as follows: DGGITQSPKYLFRKEGQNVTLSCEQNLNHDAMYWYRQDPGQGLRLIYYSQIVNDFQKGDIAEGYSVSREKKESFPLTVTSAQKNPTAFYLCASSMTVPGELFFGEGSRLTVL.

CDR3 loop: CASKALAGGYEQYF. The genes are TRBV10-2 and TRBJ2-7; no DNA is available, so the TRBD2 call from TCRdb remains unchecked. CDR3 length equals 14 residues. Looked up from germline, CDR1 is WSHSY and CDR2 is SAAADI.

The gene calls are TRBV6-6 and TRBJ2-1; without DNA, the TCRdb call of TRBD2 cannot be checked. The germline V gene encodes CDR1 MNHNY and CDR2 SVGAGI (reference sequence). This CDR3 is built from 19 residues. CDR3 sequence: CASSYLGLAGSSSYNEQFF.

This sequence joins TRBV7-2 and TRBJ2-3. This CDR3 is 13 amino acids long. Looked up from germline, CDR1 is SGHTA and CDR2 is FQGNSA. CDR3 amino acids: CASSLDTTDTQYF.

This chain links TRBV19 with TRBJ2-7; the TCRdb call, TRBD1, lacks DNA for checking. This CDR3 contains 14 residues. The germline V gene has CDR1 LNHDA and CDR2 SQIVND (reference sequence). The CDR3 sequence is CASSAGTGPYEQYF.

This chain links TRBV5-1 with TRBJ2-7. The CDR3 consists of 15 residues. CDR1 is SGHRS and CDR2 is YFSETQ in the germline V gene. The CDR3 protein is CASSLETGASYEQYF. Complete variable domain (other parts from reference TRBV5-1 and TRBJ2-7): KAGVTQTPRYLIKTRGQQVTLSCSPISGHRSVSWYQQTPGQGLQFLFEYFSETQRNKGNFPGRFSGRQFSNSRSEMNVSTLELGDSALYLCASSLETGASYEQYFGPGTRLTVT.

The chain is built from TRBV9 and TRBJ2-7. The CDR3 sequence is 14 residues long. Germline-derived CDR1 and CDR2 are SGDLS and YYNGEE. The CDR3 region is CASSVDGYSYEQYF.

The chain joins TRBV9 to TRBJ2-4; TCRdb names TRBD2, which stays unverified in the absence of DNA. The CDR3 runs 15 residues. Germline V lookup: CDR1 SGDLS, CDR2 YYNGEE. The chain's CDR3 is CASSPSGGAGNIQYF.

The chain employs TRBV24-1 and TRBJ2-7; as DNA is missing, the TRBD1 call by TCRdb cannot be tested. The CDR3 runs 12 residues. Germline V CDR1 and CDR2: KGHDR, SFDVKD. CDR3 sequence: CAMGEKTYEQYF.

The chain's CDR3 is CASSEGLAGANEQFF. The chain is built from TRBV2 and TRBJ2-1; the TCRdb call, TRBD1, lacks DNA for checking. The germline V gene has CDR1 SNHLY and CDR2 FYNNEI. The CDR3 covers 15 residues.

The chain is built from TRBV28 and TRBJ1-1. CDR1 MDHEN and CDR2 SYDVKM come from the germline V gene. This CDR3 has 16 residues. The CDR3 reads CASSRPRTSLGTEAFF.

This clonotype is labeled medium-sized based on frequency. The chain is built from TRBV20-1 and TRBJ2-5; TCRdb names TRBD2, which stays unverified in the absence of DNA. Germline V gene data show CDR1 as DFQATT and CDR2 as SNEGSKA (reference sequence). This CDR3 comprises 17 residues. CDR3 protein: CSASTWTSGSHEETQYF.

The genes are TRBV2 and TRBJ1-6; TCRdb calls TRBD1, which cannot be checked without DNA. Looked up from germline, CDR1 is SNHLY and CDR2 is FYNNEI. This CDR3 spans 13 amino acids. The CDR3 sequence: CASSQGLNSPLHF.

The chain links TRBV19 to TRBJ2-4. The V gene's germline CDR1 is LNHDA and CDR2 SQIVND (reference sequence). The CDR3 contains 13 residues. Here the CDR3 reads CATQSLAKNIQYF. Full variable domain (outside the CDR3, taken from reference TRBV19 and TRBJ2-4): DGGITQSPKYLFRKEGQNVTLSCEQNLNHDAMYWYRQDPGQGLRLIYYSQIVNDFQKGDIAEGYSVSREKKESFPLTVTSAQKNPTAFYLCATQSLAKNIQYFGAGTRLSVL.